A selection of T cell receptor beta chains follows, all from one sample in a study of Ad26.COV2.S vaccination and SARS-CoV-2 variants. Some clones are missing from TCRdb's copy, which holds only in-frame ones; the method was immunoSEQ multiplex PCR. The sample lists about 680,000 clones, around 89% occurring once. The sequencing used peripheral blood, collected in a trial of Ad26.COV2.S vaccine versus placebo. The receptors here all came from a person aged 18 to 65 who received the Ad26.COV2.S COVID-19 vaccine or a placebo. Each CDR3 is given with its conserved first and last residue. The D gene is left open where the match is weak. Clone sizes are given selectively: once, few, many, or a class where the clone is expanded.

size: -; D: TRBD1; V: TRBV9; J: TRBJ1-1; DNA: TGTGCCAGCAGCCCCCGACAGGGGCCGATGAACACTGAAGCTTTCTTT; CDR3: CASSPRQGPMNTEAFF
size: -; D: -; V: TRBV21-1; J: TRBJ2-2; DNA: TGTGCCCTTACTTGGATAGACAGGCCCTACACCGGGGAGCTGTTTTTT; CDR3: CALTWIDRPYTGELFF
size: -; D: TRBD1; V: TRBV18; J: TRBJ1-1; DNA: TGTGCCAGCTCACCCAAACAGGGGAAGAACACTGAAGCTTTCTTT; CDR3: CASSPKQGKNTEAFF
size: -; D: TRBD1; V: TRBV5-1; J: TRBJ2-3; DNA: TGCGCCAGCAGCCTACTGACAGGGGGTCCAGATACGCAGTATTTT; CDR3: CASSLLTGGPDTQYF
size: -; D: TRBD2; V: TRBV13; J: TRBJ2-7; DNA: TGTGCCAGCAGCTCCCCTAGCGGGAGAGTCTACGAGCAGTACTTC; CDR3: CASSSPSGRVYEQYF
size: -; D: -; V: TRBV6-4; J: TRBJ2-2; DNA: TGTGCCAGCAGCCGGGACCCAAGGACCGGGGAGCTGTTTTTT; CDR3: CASSRDPRTGELFF
size: -; D: TRBD1; V: TRBV3-1/TRBV3-2; J: TRBJ2-6; DNA: TGTGCCAGCAGCCAAGAAGGCGGTTCAGGGGGCTATGGGGCCAACGTCCTGACTTTC; CDR3: CASSQEGGSGGYGANVLTF
size: once; D: -; V: TRBV11-2; J: TRBJ1-6; DNA: TGTGCCAGCAGCCGGGAGACGGGAGGATCACCCCTCCACTTT; CDR3: CASSRETGGSPLHF
size: -; D: -; V: TRBV6-5; J: TRBJ2-1; DNA: TGTGCCAGCAGTCCCCCGGGCTTGGGTGAGCAGTTCTTC; CDR3: CASSPPGLGEQFF
size: -; D: TRBD2; V: TRBV3-1/TRBV3-2; J: TRBJ2-5; DNA: TGTGCCAGCAGCCAAGTTCTAGCGGGGGGTTTCGAGACCCAGTACTTC; CDR3: CASSQVLAGGFETQYF